This is a list of T cell receptor beta chains from one sample in a study of cytomegalovirus exposure and HLA in healthy donors. Measured with immunoSEQ multiplex PCR; TCRdb has only the in-frame clones, and not every one. The sample is made up of 200,000 to 250,000 clones, and the top ten hold over 0.95% of it. The specimen sequenced was PBMCs. The receptors were gathered from a girl aged 2 to 9 in good health and CMV-seropositive. Both conserved end residues are trimmed from each CDR3.

J gene,V gene,CDR3 protein
TRBJ2-3,TRBV29-1,SSGRGQGSTDTQY
TRBJ2-3,TRBV28,ASSPSTGPTDTQY
TRBJ1-3,TRBV7-9,ASSLDSGNTIY
TRBJ2-3,TRBV6-4,ASSLTGVVTDTQY
TRBJ2-5,TRBV13,ASSGQGQLETQY
TRBJ2-3,TRBV29-1,SSAGQLSQRTQY
TRBJ2-5,TRBV30,AWSVFSVAGDAGETQY
TRBJ2-3,TRBV28,ASSLTSGTRTDTQY
TRBJ2-5,TRBV7-7,ASSPAGGQETQY
TRBJ2-7,TRBV5-1,ASSSGGSSYEQY
TRBJ2-3,TRBV28,ASSSTGDTQY
TRBJ2-3,TRBV5-1,ATRMADTQY
TRBJ2-1,TRBV13,ASSPKWALRGEQF
TRBJ2-1,TRBV11-2,ASSLGLGDEQF
TRBJ1-5,TRBV28,ASSKIQGSNQPQH
TRBJ2-7,TRBV27,ASSITSVGVSYEQY
TRBJ2-2,TRBV28,ASSSPSGRNTGELF
TRBJ1-2,TRBV5-5,ASSPSTGEANYGYT
TRBJ2-1,TRBV27,ASSQGLAGGPHEQF
TRBJ2-7,TRBV28,ASSLISSEQY
TRBJ1-5,TRBV7-6,ASSLLPGQGRSDGNQPQH
TRBJ2-5,TRBV28,ASSTSGPAGETQY
TRBJ2-2,TRBV27,ASSLSGQPTGELF
-,TRBV4-2,ASSQDQETSGISYEQY
TRBJ2-7,TRBV28,ASSLWGDIDEQY
TRBJ2-1,TRBV9,ASSVGTAGYNEQF
TRBJ1-1,TRBV20-1,SASLDTEAF
TRBJ2-4,TRBV15,ATRGAKNIQY
TRBJ2-3,TRBV28,ASSLSQGRSDTQY
TRBJ2-5,TRBV6-6,ASSQGQIQETQY
TRBJ1-4,TRBV4-2,ASSQDRQFNEKLF
TRBJ1-3,TRBV5-6,ASSLGRDRVRNTIY
TRBJ2-7,TRBV6-5,ASGGVGEQY
TRBJ2-7,TRBV6-1,ASKVNGLSYEQY
TRBJ2-3,TRBV5-4,ASSPGLAKDTDTQY
TRBJ2-4,TRBV2,ASAKLAKNIQY
TRBJ2-3,TRBV28,ASRNRIKTSGTKDTQY
TRBJ2-3,TRBV27,ASSFSGFSTDTQY
TRBJ2-3,TRBV5-4,ASSLGTDRGTDTQY
TRBJ1-2,TRBV6-5,ASSLQGLEGYT
TRBJ2-1,TRBV27,ASSPLTSVSRNEQF
TRBJ2-5,TRBV10-2,ASGGQWQETQY
TRBJ1-4,TRBV2,ATYSDNLDEKLF
TRBJ1-2,TRBV27,ASSLTTNYGYT
TRBJ2-1,TRBV7-9,ASSPGTGANEQF
TRBJ1-1,TRBV5-5,ASSLAGYTEAF
TRBJ2-3,TRBV9,ASSVEGGAPDTQY
TRBJ2-5,TRBV2,ASTARTSVETQY
TRBJ1-3,TRBV19,ASRRLPFSGNTIY
TRBJ2-5,TRBV7-9,ASREVGVQETQY
TRBJ2-7,TRBV6-1,ASLQGIEQY
TRBJ1-3,TRBV7-2,ASSLVGQGLSGNTIY
TRBJ1-5,TRBV27,ARGSQGIVVQPQH
TRBJ1-4,TRBV28,ASSSQGRTNEKLF
TRBJ2-7,TRBV28,ASSPTLQRASYEQY